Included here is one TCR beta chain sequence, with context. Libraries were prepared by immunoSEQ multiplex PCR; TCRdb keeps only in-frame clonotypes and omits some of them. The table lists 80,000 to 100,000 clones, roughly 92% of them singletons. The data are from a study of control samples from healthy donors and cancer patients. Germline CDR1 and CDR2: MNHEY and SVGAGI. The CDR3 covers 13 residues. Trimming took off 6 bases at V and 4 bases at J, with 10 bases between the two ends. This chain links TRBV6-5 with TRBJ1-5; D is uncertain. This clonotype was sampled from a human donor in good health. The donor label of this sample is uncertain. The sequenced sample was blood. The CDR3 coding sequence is TGTGCCAGCAGGGGGTCGAGTAATCAGCCCCAGCATTTT. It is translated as CASRGSSNQPQHF.